The T cell receptor beta chain under discussion was sequenced for a study of Graves' ophthalmopathy and Graves' hyperthyroidism. Overall study: Specimen type is peripheral blood, obtained at initial diagnosis before any treatment.

The V and J ends lost 4 bases and 3 bases respectively, with 12 bases between them. The germline gives CDR1 MGHDK, CDR2 SYGVNS. The CDR3 runs to 15 residues. This clonotype was detected only once. RNA transcripts yielded amplified TCR beta CDR3 regions. An initial RT-PCR round employing HTBI primers preceded a second-round multiplex PCR. Using its own MiXCR run on the multiplex PCR reads, TCRdb lists one record per CDR3 protein. This table has approximately 700,000 distinct CDR3 sequences, roughly 40% appearing once. The sequencing input was peripheral blood. V is TRBV25-1 and J is TRBJ1-4; tentative D call: TRBD1 (5 bases). The source is an adult man with Graves' ophthalmopathy. The CDR3 bases are TGTGCCAGCAGTGCTAGGGGACGGTCTAATGAAAAACTGTTTTTT. It encodes CASSARGRSNEKLFF.